The 7 T cell receptor beta chains below come from one sample, sequenced in a study of cytomegalovirus exposure and HLA in healthy donors. PCR employed 60 Vbeta and 13 Jbeta primers. Libraries were prepared by immunoSEQ multiplex PCR; TCRdb keeps only in-frame clonotypes and omits some of them. Of about 160,000 clones in the sample, approximately 80% were seen once. The sample taken for sequencing was PBMCs. The receptors come from a man aged 30 to 45 in good health and CMV-seropositive.

This chain links TRBV2 with TRBJ2-3; D possibly corresponds to TRBD2 (5 bases). CDR3 length: 12 residues. The germline V and J ends were trimmed by 8 bases and 8 bases, with 14 bases remaining between them. The V gene's germline CDR1 is SNHLY and CDR2 FYNNEI. CDR3 sequence reads: CASARGSGTQYF. The CDR3 DNA sequence: TGTGCCAGCGCCCGCGGGTCCGGTACGCAGTATTTT.

The chain links TRBV7-6 to TRBJ1-5; D call uncertain. The CDR3 totals 14 residues. Germline values: CDR1 SGHVS, CDR2 FNYEAQ. The V and J ends lost 1 base and 0 bases respectively, with 4 bases between them. CDR3 in amino acids: CASSLDSSNQPQHF. CDR3 bases: TGTGCCAGCAGCTTAGACAGTAGCAATCAGCCCCAGCATTTT.

J is TRBJ1-4 and V is TRBV6-5; D not certain. The CDR3 extends over 13 amino acids. V gave up 6 bases and J gave up 8 bases, with 13 bases separating them. CDR1 is MNHEY and CDR2 is SVGAGI in the germline V gene. The CDR3 DNA is TGTGCCAGCAGGCGCGGAGGGCAGGAAAAACTGTTTTTT. It encodes CASRRGGQEKLFF.

This rearrangement joins TRBV30 to TRBJ2-7, with D uncertain. Germline CDR1 GTSNPN, CDR2 SVGIG (reference sequence). The CDR3 contains 11 residues. V was cut by 5 bases and J by 0 bases, with 5 bases left in between. CDR3 region: CAWATSYEQYF. CDR3 bases: TGTGCCTGGGCTACCTCCTACGAGCAGTACTTC.

The chain employs TRBV27 and TRBJ1-2; TRBD1 agrees at 9 bases. In germline, CDR1 is MNHEY, CDR2 SMNVEV (reference sequence). The V gene end was trimmed by 6 bases and the J gene end by 7 bases; junction bases not matched to a gene: 6. This CDR3 contains 13 residues. The DNA of the CDR3 is TGTGCCAGCAGCAAGACAGGGGGTTCTGGCTACACCTTC. Its protein is CASSKTGGSGYTF.

Details on this clone: This sample includes further DNA sequences coding for the same CDR3. V usage is TRBV7-9 and J usage is TRBJ1-1; no clear D gene. The CDR3 has 11 amino acids. V was clipped by 2 bases and J by 5 bases, with 3 bases between them. Per germline, CDR1 SEHNR and CDR2 FQNEAQ (reference sequence). In DNA form, the CDR3 reads TGTGCCAGCAGCTTACTAACTGAAGCTTTCTTT. Its protein is CASSLLTEAFF.

The chain is built from TRBV6-1 and TRBJ1-5, with TRBD1 matching 7 bases. The trim removed 6 bases at V and 5 bases at J, leaving 7 bases unmatched. CDR3 length equals 14 residues. Germline-derived CDR1 and CDR2 are MNHNS and SASEGT. As DNA, the CDR3 is TGTGCCAGCAGCAGAAGGGGGCTGTATCAGCCCCAGCATTTT. This sequence encodes CASSRRGLYQPQHF.